This T cell receptor (beta chain) was documented in a study of blood T cell repertoires in COVID-19. On the study more broadly: Acute and convalescent COVID-19 specimens originated in the United States, Italy and Spain.

Under the authors' procedure: Nucleated cell number was recorded as an estimate derived from reference gene primer amplification. Data came from immunoSEQ multiplex PCR; TCRdb stores just in-frame clones and leaves some out. From that table come the V and J calls and clone size; the DNA was used to work out D and trimming. The sample includes around 140,000 clones, approximately 90% of them seen just once. The germline V gene encodes CDR1 KGHDR and CDR2 SFDVKD. The CDR3 covers 15 residues. V was pared by 0 bases and J by 8 bases, with 2 bases of the junction left unmatched. The clonotype was recovered from a man aged 60 to 75 with active or convalescent COVID-19. The specimen sequenced was peripheral blood. The chain joins TRBV24-1 to TRBJ2-1; 11 bases align to TRBD2. For the CDR3, the DNA is TGTGCCACCAGTGATTTGACTAGCGGGGGCCATGAGCAGTTCTTC. This translates into CATSDLTSGGHEQFF.